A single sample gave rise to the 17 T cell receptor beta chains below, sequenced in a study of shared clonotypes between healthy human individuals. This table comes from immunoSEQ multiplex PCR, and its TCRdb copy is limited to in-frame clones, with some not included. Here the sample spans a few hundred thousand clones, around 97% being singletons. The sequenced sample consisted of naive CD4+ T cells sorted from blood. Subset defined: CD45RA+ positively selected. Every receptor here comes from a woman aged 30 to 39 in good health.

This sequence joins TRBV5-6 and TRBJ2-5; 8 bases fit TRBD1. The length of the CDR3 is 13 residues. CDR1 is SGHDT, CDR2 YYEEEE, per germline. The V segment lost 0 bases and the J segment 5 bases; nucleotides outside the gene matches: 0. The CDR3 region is CASSLGDRETQYF. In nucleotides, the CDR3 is TGTGCCAGCAGCTTGGGGGACAGGGAGACCCAGTACTTC.

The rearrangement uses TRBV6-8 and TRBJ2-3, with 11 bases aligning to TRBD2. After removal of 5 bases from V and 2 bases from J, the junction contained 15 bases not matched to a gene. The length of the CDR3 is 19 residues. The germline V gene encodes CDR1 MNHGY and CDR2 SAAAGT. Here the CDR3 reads CASSRRLAGGKGNTDTQYF. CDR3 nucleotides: TGTGCCAGCAGTCGCAGGCTAGCGGGAGGAAAGGGGAACACAGATACGCAGTATTTT.

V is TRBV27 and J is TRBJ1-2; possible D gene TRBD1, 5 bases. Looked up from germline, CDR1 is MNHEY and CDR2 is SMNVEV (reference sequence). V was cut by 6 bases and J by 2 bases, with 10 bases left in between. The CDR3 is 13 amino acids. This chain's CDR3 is CASRSGKNYGYTF. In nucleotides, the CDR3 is TGTGCCAGCAGATCAGGGAAAAACTATGGCTACACCTTC.

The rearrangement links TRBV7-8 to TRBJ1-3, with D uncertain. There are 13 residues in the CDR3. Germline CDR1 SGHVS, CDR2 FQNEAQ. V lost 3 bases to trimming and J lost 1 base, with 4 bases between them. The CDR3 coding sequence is TGTGCCAGCAGCTTGGGATCTGGAAACACCATATATTTT. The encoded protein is CASSLGSGNTIYF. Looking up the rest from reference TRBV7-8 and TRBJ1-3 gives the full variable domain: GAGVSQSPRYKVAKRGQDVALRCDPISGHVSLFWYQQALGQGPEFLTYFQNEAQLDKSGLPSDRFFAERPEGSVSTLKIQRTQQEDSAVYLCASSLGSGNTIYFGEGSWLTVV.

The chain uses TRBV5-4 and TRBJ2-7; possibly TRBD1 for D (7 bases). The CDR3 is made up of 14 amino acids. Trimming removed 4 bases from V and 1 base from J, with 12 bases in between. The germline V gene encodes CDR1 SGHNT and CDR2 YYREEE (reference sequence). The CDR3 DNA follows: TGTGCCAGCAGCCGCGGGGACAGATCCTACGAGCAGTACTTC. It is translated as CASSRGDRSYEQYF.

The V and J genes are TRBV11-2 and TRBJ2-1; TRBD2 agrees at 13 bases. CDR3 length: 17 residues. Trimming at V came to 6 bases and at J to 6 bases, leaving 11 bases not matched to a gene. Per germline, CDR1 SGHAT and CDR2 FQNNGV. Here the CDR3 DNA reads TGTGCCAGCAGACTAGCGGGAGGGATTCGGGGGAGCAATGAGCAGTTCTTC. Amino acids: CASRLAGGIRGSNEQFF.

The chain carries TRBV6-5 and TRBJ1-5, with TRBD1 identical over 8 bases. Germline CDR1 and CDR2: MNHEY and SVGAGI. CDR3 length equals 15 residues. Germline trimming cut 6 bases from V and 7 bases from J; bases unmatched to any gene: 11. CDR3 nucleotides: TGTGCCAGCAGGCGGCTTGACAGGGGACGGCAGCCCCAGCATTTT. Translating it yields CASRRLDRGRQPQHF.

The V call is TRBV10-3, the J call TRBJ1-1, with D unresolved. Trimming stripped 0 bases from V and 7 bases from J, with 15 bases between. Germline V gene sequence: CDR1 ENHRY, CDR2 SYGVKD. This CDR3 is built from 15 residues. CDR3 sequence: CAISESISRTLEAFF. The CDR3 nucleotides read TGTGCCATCAGTGAGTCGATTTCGCGTACCCTTGAAGCTTTCTTT.

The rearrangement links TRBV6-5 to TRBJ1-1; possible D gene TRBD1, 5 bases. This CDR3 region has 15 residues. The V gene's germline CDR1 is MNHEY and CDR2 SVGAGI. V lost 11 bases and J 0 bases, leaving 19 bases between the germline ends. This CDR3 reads CAVHALEGMNTEAFF. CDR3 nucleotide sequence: TGTGCCGTTCACGCCCTAGAGGGGATGAACACTGAAGCTTTCTTT.

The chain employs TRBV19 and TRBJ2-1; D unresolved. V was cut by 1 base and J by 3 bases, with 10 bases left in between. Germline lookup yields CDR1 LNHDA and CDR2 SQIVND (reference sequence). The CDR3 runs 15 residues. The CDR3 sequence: CASSIVDGHYNEQFF. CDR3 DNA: TGTGCCAGTAGTATAGTTGACGGTCACTACAATGAGCAGTTCTTC.

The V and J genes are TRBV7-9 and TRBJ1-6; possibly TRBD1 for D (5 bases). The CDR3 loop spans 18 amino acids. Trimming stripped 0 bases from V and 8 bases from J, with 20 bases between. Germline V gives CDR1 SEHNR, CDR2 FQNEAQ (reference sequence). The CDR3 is CASSLAWAGLFFDSPLHF. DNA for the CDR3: TGTGCCAGCAGCTTAGCCTGGGCAGGGCTGTTCTTCGATTCACCCCTCCACTTT.

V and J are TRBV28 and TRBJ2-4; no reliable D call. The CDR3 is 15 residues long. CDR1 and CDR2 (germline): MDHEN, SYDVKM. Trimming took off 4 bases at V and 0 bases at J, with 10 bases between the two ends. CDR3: CASSSLRIAKNIQYF. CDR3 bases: TGTGCCAGCAGTTCCCTACGCATAGCCAAAAACATTCAGTACTTC.

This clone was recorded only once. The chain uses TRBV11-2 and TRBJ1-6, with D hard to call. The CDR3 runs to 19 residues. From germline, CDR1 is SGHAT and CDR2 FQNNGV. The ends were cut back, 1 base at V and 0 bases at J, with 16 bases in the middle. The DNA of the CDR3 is TGTGCCAGCAGCTTAGGGGCACAGCTACCAAGCTCCTATAATTCACCCCTCCACTTT. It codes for CASSLGAQLPSSYNSPLHF. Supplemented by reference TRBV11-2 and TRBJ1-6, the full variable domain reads EAGVAQSPRYKIIEKRQSVAFWCNPISGHATLYWYQQILGQGPKLLIQFQNNGVVDDSQLPKDRFSAERLKGVDSTLKIQPAKLEDSAVYLCASSLGAQLPSSYNSPLHFGNGTRLTVT.

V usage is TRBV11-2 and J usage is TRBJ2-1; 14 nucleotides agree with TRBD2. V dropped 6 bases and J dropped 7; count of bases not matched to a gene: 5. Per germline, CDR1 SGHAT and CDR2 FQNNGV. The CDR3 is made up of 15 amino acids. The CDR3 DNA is TGTGCCAGCAGGGCGACTAGCGGGAGGGCAAATGAGCAGTTCTTC. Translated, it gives CASRATSGRANEQFF.

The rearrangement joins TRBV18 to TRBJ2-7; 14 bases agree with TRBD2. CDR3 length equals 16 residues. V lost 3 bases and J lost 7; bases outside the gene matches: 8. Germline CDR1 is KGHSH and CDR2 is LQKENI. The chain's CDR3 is CASSPAGLAGGGEQYF. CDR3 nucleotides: TGTGCCAGCTCACCCGCAGGACTAGCGGGAGGAGGTGAGCAGTACTTC.

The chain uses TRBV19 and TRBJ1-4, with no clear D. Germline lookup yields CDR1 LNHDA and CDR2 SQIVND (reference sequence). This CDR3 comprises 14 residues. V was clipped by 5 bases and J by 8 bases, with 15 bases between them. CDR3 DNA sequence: TGTGCCAGTAGTTCTCCCCGGACTGGGGAAAAACTGTTTTTT. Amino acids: CASSSPRTGEKLFF.

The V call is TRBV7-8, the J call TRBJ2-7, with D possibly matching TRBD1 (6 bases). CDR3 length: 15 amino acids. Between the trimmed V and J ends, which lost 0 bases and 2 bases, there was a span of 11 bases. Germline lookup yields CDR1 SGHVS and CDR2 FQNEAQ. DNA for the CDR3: TGTGCCAGCAGCTTAGCGCAACAGGGAACCTACGAGCAGTACTTC. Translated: CASSLAQQGTYEQYF.